This T cell receptor beta chain was obtained from a study of CD8+ T cells in alopecia areata. The overall study: At a dose of 5 to 10 mg twice daily, oral tofacitinib was given to treated patients. The study, taken as a whole, reports: Normal skin's resident alphabeta T cells are also sequenced in scalp samples.

Trimming removed 3 bases at V and 5 bases at J, with 12 bases between. The germline V gene encodes CDR1 SGDLS and CDR2 YYNGEE. This CDR3 has 14 amino acids. Sequencing used cDNA as its template, made by extracting RNA and reverse transcribing it. Sequencing used immunoSEQ multiplex PCR; TCRdb keeps in-frame clones, though not all of them. This table has 150,000 or so clones, roughly 50% appearing once. About this clone itself: The antigen remains undetermined.

The sequence was obtained from a human donor with alopecia areata. V gene TRBV9 combines with J gene TRBJ1-5; D is uncertain. The sequencing input was CD4+ T cells sorted from blood. CDR3 bases: TGTGCCAGCAGCGCCAGAGGTGCAGATCAGCCCCAGCATTTT. This codes for CASSARGADQPQHF.